The text below deals with one T cell receptor beta chain. The specificity of this receptor is unknown. No base-level quality is on record; no much larger clone is a single base apart. These data come from a study of blood T cell repertoires in COVID-19 (dated by TCRdb to the early 2020s). About the investigation overall: Collaborator samples came from the United States, Italy and Spain and covered acute and convalescent phases of COVID-19. The prospective study material was composed of cDNA or gDNA derived from T cells, B-cell-depleted T cells, or PBMCs. Subjects who had been exposed to COVID-19, were actively infected with it, or had recovered from it provided the deeply sampled blood TCRbeta repertoires that made up the dataset. The repertoires were made available in a free public database intended to serve as a resource for research on the immune response to SARS-CoV-2. Samples came from the ongoing ImmuneRACE study (first 160 participants) plus 1,254 subjects from 6 global collaborators. Nearly every sample came with metadata listing a de-identified subject ID, COVID-19 status, age in years and sex. Where HLA class I and class II types were available, the types were taken from metadata supplied by the sample provider, not from assay-based typing.

TCRbeta CDR3 regions were amplified from genomic DNA by means of the immunoSEQ Assay, a bias-controlled multiplex PCR. The authors' analysis ran thus. Within the assay, amplification of reference gene primers was used to estimate how many nucleated cells each sample contained. Sequence reads were collapsed and filtered to measure the absolute abundance of every unique TCRbeta CDR3 rearrangement. For each sample, productive Simpson clonality was calculated by taking the square root of Simpson's diversity index across productive rearrangements. TCRdb took this table from immuneACCESS and kept in-frame rearrangements with V and J called. Such tables lack part of the clones; where checked against another copy, unresolved V genes explain under half of the gap, and the rest is unexplained. The V and J calls and the clone size are those of that table, but D and trimming were determined from the DNA. The sample data list about 80,000 clones, and approximately 80% of these were observed just once. In total, the top ten clones hold approximately 12% of the sample.

General findings and caveats noted by the study authors: Clinical and demographic metadata were provided uncurated, with the amount varying by source and participant.

Each collaborating institution followed its own protocols to collect whole blood in K2EDTA tubes. Collaborator samples were shipped for TCRbeta analysis as frozen whole blood, isolated PBMCs, or DNA extracted from either sample type. V loses 5 bases of germline sequence and J loses 9 bases, and the interval between the two ends is 14 bases. CDR1 and CDR2 (SQVTM, ANQGSEA) derive from the germline V gene. The CDR3 starts with the cysteine, ends with the phenylalanine, and has 12 residues. Here the CDR3 DNA is all that survives: 36 bases in frame from base 1. The sequence joins TRBV29-1 to TRBJ1-3, with no D gene named confidently. The clonotype was recovered from a man older than 75 with acute or convalescent COVID-19. Sequences were obtained from peripheral blood. The DNA sequence reads TGCAGCGTTAGAGCAGGTCCCACCACCATATATTTT. Translated, this is CSVRAGPTTIYF.